This record covers a single T cell receptor (beta chain). Assay: immunoSEQ multiplex PCR; the TCRdb copy retains only in-frame clones and omits some. The sample carries about 250,000 clones, roughly 74% recorded once. The data were taken from a study of cytotoxic CD8 clonotypes in ibrutinib-treated CLL. This CDR3 is built from 15 residues. V lost 6 bases and J lost 0; bases outside the gene matches: 7. The V gene's germline CDR1 is MNHNY and CDR2 SVGAGI (reference sequence). The chain carries TRBV6-6 and TRBJ1-2, with 7 bases fitting TRBD1. This sequence originates from a human donor with chronic lymphocytic leukemia. Source: PBMCs, taken after 24 months of ibrutinib treatment. For the CDR3, the DNA is TGTGCCAGCAGCCTCGGGACAGCGACTAACTATGGCTACACCTTC. Protein product: CASSLGTATNYGYTF.